This entry lists 11 T cell receptor beta chains sequenced from one sample in a study of early stage breast cancer tumors. Sequencing used immunoSEQ multiplex PCR; TCRdb keeps in-frame clones, though not all of them. The sample has roughly 10,000 clones; about 78% are singletons. Input material: normal breast tissue next to the tumor. The receptors come from a person aged 40 to 50 with breast cancer.

CDR3 sequence: CASSELAGDGETQYF. In nucleotides, the CDR3 is TGCGCCAGCAGCGAACTAGCGGGAGATGGAGAGACCCAGTACTTC. The chain uses TRBV5-1 and TRBJ2-5, with 11 nucleotides matching TRBD2. J lost 4 bases, V lost 4 bases, and 6 bases had no gene match. CDR3 size: 15 residues. Germline lookup yields CDR1 SGHRS and CDR2 YFSETQ.

This chain joins TRBV15 and TRBJ1-1; D might be TRBD1 (6 bases). The CDR3 extends over 15 amino acids. The germline CDR1 and CDR2 sequences are LNHNV and YYDKDF (reference sequence). Trimming shortened V by 1 base and J by 2 bases, and 11 bases separated the two germline ends. The DNA of the CDR3 is TGTGCCACCAGCAGAGTGTTAGGGGGAAACACTGAAGCTTTCTTT. Protein sequence: CATSRVLGGNTEAFF.

This clone was detected a few times. The rearrangement uses TRBV30 and TRBJ2-7; D remains ambiguous. The V gene's germline CDR1 is GTSNPN and CDR2 SVGIG (reference sequence). The V gene lost 2 bases and the J gene lost 2 bases, with 10 bases spanning the gap. This CDR3 has 13 residues. DNA of the CDR3: TGTGCCTGGAGTAGGTGGCAGGCCTACGAGCAGTACTTC. As protein: CAWSRWQAYEQYF.

This chain joins TRBV27 and TRBJ2-1, with 7 bases lining up with TRBD1. With V trimmed by 4 bases and J by 4 bases, 1 base remained unmatched. Germline lookup yields CDR1 MNHEY and CDR2 SMNVEV (reference sequence). The CDR3 is made up of 13 amino acids. The CDR3 DNA is TGTGCCAGCAGTTGGACAGGTTACAATGAGCAGTTCTTC. Its protein is CASSWTGYNEQFF.

The CDR3 DNA is TGTGCCAGTAGTGTAAATTTGGCGGGGGGCGTTTTCTACGAGCAGTACTTC. Translated, it gives CASSVNLAGGVFYEQYF. The chain links TRBV19 to TRBJ2-7; 8 positions match TRBD2. This CDR3 is 17 amino acids long. The germline CDR1 and CDR2 sequences are LNHDA and SQIVND (reference sequence). Trimming removed 5 bases from V and 3 bases from J; junction bases left unmatched: 15.

The V and J genes are TRBV5-6 and TRBJ1-1; D possibly corresponds to TRBD1 (5 bases). This CDR3 contains 13 residues. The V gene's germline CDR1 is SGHDT and CDR2 YYEEEE. With 2 bases removed from V and 1 base from J, the gap between germline ends came to 6 bases. CDR3 sequence (DNA): TGTGCCAGCAGCTTTGGGGGGAACACTGAAGCTTTCTTT. It translates to CASSFGGNTEAFF.

The J gene is TRBJ1-2, the V gene TRBV18, with 7 bases fitting TRBD1. CDR1 and CDR2 (germline): KGHSH, LQKENI. The CDR3 contains 15 residues. The trim removed 3 bases at V and 8 bases at J, leaving 12 bases unmatched. The CDR3 spells CASSPPTGQGGGYTF. CDR3 nucleotide sequence: TGTGCCAGCTCACCCCCGACAGGGCAGGGAGGAGGCTACACCTTC.

The chain is built from TRBV19 and TRBJ2-1, with 10 bases fitting TRBD1. Trimming cost V 4 bases and J 5 bases; bases outside gene matches: 5. The CDR3 length is 15 residues. CDR1 is LNHDA and CDR2 is SQIVND in the germline V gene (reference sequence). The CDR3: CASSRTGGFNNEQFF. DNA for the CDR3: TGTGCCAGTAGTAGGACAGGGGGGTTTAACAATGAGCAGTTCTTC. The full variable domain, in which reference TRBV19 and TRBJ2-1 provide the parts outside the CDR3, is DGGITQSPKYLFRKEGQNVTLSCEQNLNHDAMYWYRQDPGQGLRLIYYSQIVNDFQKGDIAEGYSVSREKKESFPLTVTSAQKNPTAFYLCASSRTGGFNNEQFFGPGTRLTVL.

This rearrangement joins TRBV7-2 to TRBJ2-7; 9 bases map to TRBD1. Losses at the gene ends were 5 bases for V and 1 base for J; bases not matched to a gene: 9. The CDR3 has 16 residues. Looked up from germline, CDR1 is SGHTA and CDR2 is FQGNSA. In DNA form, the CDR3 reads TGTGCCAGCAGCCCGCAGGGACAGGGATATTCCTACGAGCAGTACTTC. Residues: CASSPQGQGYSYEQYF.

This clone was observed a few times. This chain uses TRBV5-4 with TRBJ2-1, with 9 bases lining up with TRBD1. The CDR3 contains 15 residues. With 3 bases clipped from V and 7 bases from J, the junction kept 8 bases outside the gene matches. Germline values: CDR1 SGHNT, CDR2 YYREEE (reference sequence). CDR3: CASSSDRGVGNEQFF. CDR3 bases: TGTGCCAGCAGCTCCGACAGGGGGGTAGGGAATGAGCAGTTCTTC.

V usage is TRBV25-1 and J usage is TRBJ2-1, with D tentatively TRBD1 (6 bases). Per the germline V gene, CDR1 is MGHDK and CDR2 is SYGVNS. There are 12 residues in the CDR3. V was shortened by 6 bases and J by 7 bases, with 10 bases between the two germline ends. This CDR3 reads CASRLGGNEQFF. For the CDR3, the DNA is TGTGCCAGCAGACTAGGGGGAAATGAGCAGTTCTTC.